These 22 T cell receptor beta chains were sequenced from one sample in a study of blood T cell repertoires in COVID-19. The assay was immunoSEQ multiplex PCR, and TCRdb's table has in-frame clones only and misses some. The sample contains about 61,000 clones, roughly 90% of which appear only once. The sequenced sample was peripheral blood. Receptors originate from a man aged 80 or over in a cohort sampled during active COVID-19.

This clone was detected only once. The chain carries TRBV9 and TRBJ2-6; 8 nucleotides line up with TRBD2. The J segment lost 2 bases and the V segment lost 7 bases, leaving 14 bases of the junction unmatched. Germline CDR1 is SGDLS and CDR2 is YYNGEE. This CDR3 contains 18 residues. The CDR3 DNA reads TGTGCCAGCGCGACCTTCGCGGGAGGTTTGCCTGGGGCCAACGTCCTGACTTTC. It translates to CASATFAGGLPGANVLTF.

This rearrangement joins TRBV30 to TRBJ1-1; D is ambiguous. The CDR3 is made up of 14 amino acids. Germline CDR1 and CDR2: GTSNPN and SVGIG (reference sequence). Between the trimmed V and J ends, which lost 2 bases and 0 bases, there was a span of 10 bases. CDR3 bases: TGTGCCTGGAGTCCCCAAGCTTTGAACACTGAAGCTTTCTTT. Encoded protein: CAWSPQALNTEAFF.

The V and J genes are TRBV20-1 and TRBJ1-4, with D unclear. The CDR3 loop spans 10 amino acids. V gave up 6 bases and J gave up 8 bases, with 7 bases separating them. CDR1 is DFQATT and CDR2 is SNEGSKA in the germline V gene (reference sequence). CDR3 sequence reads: CSAVQEKLFF. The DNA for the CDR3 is TGCAGTGCCGTCCAGGAAAAACTGTTTTTT.

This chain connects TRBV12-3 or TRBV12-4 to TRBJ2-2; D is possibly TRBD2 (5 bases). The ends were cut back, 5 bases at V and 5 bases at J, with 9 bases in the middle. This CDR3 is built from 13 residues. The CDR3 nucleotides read TGTGCCAGCAGTAAGAGAGGGACCGGGGAGCTGTTTTTT. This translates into CASSKRGTGELFF.

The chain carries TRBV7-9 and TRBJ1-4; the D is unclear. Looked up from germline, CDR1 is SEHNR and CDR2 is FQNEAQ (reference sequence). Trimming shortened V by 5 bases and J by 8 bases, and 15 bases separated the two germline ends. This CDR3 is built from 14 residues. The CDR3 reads CASSIRGVWEKLFF. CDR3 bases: TGTGCCAGCAGCATACGGGGAGTTTGGGAAAAACTGTTTTTT.

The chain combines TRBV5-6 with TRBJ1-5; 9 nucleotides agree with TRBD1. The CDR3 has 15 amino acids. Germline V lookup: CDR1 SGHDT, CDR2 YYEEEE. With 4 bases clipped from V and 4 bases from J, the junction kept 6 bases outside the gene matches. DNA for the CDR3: TGTGCCAGCAGCGGCGGAGGGACAGGGAATCAGCCCCAGCATTTT. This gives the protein CASSGGGTGNQPQHF.

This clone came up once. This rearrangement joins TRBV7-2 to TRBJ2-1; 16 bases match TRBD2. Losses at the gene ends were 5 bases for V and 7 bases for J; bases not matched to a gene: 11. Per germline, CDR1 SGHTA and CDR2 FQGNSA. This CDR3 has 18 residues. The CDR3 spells CASSIVGTSGGAGNEQFF. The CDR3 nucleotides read TGTGCCAGCAGCATCGTCGGGACTAGCGGGGGGGCTGGTAATGAGCAGTTCTTC.

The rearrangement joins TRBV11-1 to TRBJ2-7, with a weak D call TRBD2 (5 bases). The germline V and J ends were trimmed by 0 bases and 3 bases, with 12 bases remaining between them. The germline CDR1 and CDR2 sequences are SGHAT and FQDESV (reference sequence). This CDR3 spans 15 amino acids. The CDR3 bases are TGTGCCAGCAGCTTAGCAGCAGGAGGTAGCTACGAGCAGTACTTC. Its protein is CASSLAAGGSYEQYF.

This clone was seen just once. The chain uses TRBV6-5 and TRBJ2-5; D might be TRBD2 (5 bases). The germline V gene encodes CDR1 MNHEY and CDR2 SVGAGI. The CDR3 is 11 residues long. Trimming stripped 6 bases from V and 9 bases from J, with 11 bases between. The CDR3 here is CASRVLEAQYF. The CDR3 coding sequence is TGTGCCAGCAGGGTTCTGGAGGCCCAGTACTTC.

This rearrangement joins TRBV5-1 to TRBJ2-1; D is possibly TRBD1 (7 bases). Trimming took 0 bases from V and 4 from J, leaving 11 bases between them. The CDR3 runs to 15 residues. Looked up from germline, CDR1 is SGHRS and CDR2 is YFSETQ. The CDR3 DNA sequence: TGCGCCAGCAGCTTGGGCGGGACAGAATACAATGAGCAGTTCTTC. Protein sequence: CASSLGGTEYNEQFF.

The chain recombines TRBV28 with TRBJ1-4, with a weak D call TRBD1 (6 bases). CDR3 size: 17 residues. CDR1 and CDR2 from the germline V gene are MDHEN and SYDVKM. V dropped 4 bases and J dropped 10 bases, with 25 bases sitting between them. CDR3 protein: CASSSSSGNRDSGKLFF. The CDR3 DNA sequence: TGTGCCAGCAGTTCCTCCTCCGGGAACAGGGATTCAGGAAAACTGTTTTTT.

For the CDR3, the DNA is TGTGCCAGCAGCTCTCAGCGGGAGGGCCTCCATGAGCAGTTCTTC. It is translated as CASSSQREGLHEQFF. The chain couples TRBV9 to TRBJ2-1; 10 bases agree with TRBD2. Germline CDR1 is SGDLS and CDR2 is YYNGEE. The V gene end was trimmed by 4 bases and the J gene end by 8 bases; junction bases not matched to a gene: 9. The CDR3 consists of 15 residues.

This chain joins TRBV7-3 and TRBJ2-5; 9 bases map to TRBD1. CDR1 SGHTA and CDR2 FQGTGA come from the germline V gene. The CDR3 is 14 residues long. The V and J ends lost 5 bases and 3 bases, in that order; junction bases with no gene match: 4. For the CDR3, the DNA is TGTGCCAGCAGCCTACAGGGGGCGGAAGAGACCCAGTACTTC. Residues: CASSLQGAEETQYF. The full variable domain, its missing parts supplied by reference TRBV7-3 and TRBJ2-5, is GAGVSQTPSNKVTEKGKYVELRCDPISGHTALYWYRQSLGQGPEFLIYFQGTGAADDSGLPNDRFFAVRPEGSVSTLKIQRTERGDSAVYLCASSLQGAEETQYFGPGTRLLVL.

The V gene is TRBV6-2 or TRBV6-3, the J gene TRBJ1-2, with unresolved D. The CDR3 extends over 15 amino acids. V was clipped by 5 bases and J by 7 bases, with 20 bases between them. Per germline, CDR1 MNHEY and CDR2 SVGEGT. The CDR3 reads CASSLYDARSGGYTF. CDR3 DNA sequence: TGTGCCAGCAGTCTATATGACGCCCGAAGCGGTGGCTACACCTTC.

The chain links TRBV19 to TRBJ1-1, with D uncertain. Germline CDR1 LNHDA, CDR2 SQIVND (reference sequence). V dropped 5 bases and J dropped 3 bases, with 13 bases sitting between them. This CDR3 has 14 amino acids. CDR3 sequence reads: CASSAARTYTEAFF. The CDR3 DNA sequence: TGTGCCAGTAGTGCGGCCCGGACTTACACTGAAGCTTTCTTT.

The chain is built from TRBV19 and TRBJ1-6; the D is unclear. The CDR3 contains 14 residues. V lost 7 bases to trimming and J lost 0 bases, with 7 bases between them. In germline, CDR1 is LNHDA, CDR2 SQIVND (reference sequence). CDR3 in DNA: TGTGCCAGTAAACACGACTCCTATAATTCACCCCTCCACTTT. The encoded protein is CASKHDSYNSPLHF. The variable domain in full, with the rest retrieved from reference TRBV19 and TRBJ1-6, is DGGITQSPKYLFRKEGQNVTLSCEQNLNHDAMYWYRQDPGQGLRLIYYSQIVNDFQKGDIAEGYSVSREKKESFPLTVTSAQKNPTAFYLCASKHDSYNSPLHFGNGTRLTVT.

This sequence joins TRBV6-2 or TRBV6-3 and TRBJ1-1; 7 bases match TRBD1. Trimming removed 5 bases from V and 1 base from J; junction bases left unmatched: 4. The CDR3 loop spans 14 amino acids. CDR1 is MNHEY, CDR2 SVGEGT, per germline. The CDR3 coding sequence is TGTGCCAGCAGTCCAAGGACAGGGAACACTGAAGCTTTCTTT. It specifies CASSPRTGNTEAFF.

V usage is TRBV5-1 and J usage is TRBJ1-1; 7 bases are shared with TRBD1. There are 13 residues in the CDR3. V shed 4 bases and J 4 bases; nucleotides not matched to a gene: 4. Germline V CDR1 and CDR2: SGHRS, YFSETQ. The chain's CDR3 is CASSATGTTEAFF. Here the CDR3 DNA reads TGCGCCAGCAGCGCGACAGGGACCACTGAAGCTTTCTTT.

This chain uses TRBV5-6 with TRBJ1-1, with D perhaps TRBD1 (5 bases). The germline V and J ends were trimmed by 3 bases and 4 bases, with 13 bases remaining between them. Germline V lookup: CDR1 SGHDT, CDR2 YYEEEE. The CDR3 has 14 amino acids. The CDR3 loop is CASSSAGGGTEAFF. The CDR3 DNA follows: TGTGCCAGCAGCTCCGCGGGGGGGGGCACTGAAGCTTTCTTT.

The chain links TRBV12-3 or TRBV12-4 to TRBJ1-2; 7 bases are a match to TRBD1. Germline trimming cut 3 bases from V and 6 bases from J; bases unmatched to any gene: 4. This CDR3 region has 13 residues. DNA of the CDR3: TGTGCCAGCAGTTTCGGACAGGTCGATGGCTACACCTTC. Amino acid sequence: CASSFGQVDGYTF.

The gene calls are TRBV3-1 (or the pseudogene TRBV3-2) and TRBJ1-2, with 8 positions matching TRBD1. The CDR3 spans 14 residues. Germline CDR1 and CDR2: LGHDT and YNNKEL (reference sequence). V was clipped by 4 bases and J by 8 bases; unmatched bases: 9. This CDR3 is CASSRSGGPWGYTF. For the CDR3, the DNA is TGTGCCAGCAGCCGCTCAGGGGGCCCGTGGGGCTACACCTTC.

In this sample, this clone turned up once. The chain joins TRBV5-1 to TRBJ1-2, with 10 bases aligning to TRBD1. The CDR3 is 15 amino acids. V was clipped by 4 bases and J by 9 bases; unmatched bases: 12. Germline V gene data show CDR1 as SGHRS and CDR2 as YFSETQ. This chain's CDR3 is CASSGRPRQGASYTF. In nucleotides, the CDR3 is TGCGCCAGCAGCGGACGACCTAGACAGGGGGCCAGCTACACCTTC.